The entry below describes one T cell receptor (beta chain). The antigen is unknown. The primer mix had 60 Vbeta and 13 Jbeta primers. TCRdb's copy holds only in-frame clones and misses some; the assay was immunoSEQ multiplex PCR. In the table there are 150,000 or so clones, around four fifths of which are singletons. Germline values: CDR1 SGHVS, CDR2 FNYEAQ. V dropped 5 bases and J dropped 11; count of bases not matched to a gene: 13. The CDR3 totals 16 residues. This entry belongs to a study of cytomegalovirus exposure and HLA in healthy donors. Study conclusions and caveats: Later, TCR association rates were found to vary by HLA locus, highest for DRB1 and lowest for HLA-C.

The chain carries TRBV7-6 and TRBJ2-3; 13 bases are shared with TRBD2. The TCR was taken from a man aged 25-40 years in good health and CMV-seronegative. The specimen sequenced was PBMCs. The chain's CDR3 is CASSPGLAGAKLEQYF. The CDR3 nucleotides are TGTGCCAGCAGCCCTGGACTAGCGGGAGCCAAGCTGGAGCAGTATTTT.